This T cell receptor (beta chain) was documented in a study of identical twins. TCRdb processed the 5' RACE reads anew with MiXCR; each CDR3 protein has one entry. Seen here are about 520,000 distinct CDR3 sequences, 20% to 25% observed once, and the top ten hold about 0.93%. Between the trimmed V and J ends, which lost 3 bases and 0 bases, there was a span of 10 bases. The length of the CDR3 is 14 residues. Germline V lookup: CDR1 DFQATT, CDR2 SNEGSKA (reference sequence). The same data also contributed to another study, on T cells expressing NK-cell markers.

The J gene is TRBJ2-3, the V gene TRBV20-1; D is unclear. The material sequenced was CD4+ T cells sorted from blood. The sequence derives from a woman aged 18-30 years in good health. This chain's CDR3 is CSASTPSSTDTQYF. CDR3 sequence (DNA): TGCAGTGCTAGCACCCCGAGCAGCACAGATACGCAGTATTTT.